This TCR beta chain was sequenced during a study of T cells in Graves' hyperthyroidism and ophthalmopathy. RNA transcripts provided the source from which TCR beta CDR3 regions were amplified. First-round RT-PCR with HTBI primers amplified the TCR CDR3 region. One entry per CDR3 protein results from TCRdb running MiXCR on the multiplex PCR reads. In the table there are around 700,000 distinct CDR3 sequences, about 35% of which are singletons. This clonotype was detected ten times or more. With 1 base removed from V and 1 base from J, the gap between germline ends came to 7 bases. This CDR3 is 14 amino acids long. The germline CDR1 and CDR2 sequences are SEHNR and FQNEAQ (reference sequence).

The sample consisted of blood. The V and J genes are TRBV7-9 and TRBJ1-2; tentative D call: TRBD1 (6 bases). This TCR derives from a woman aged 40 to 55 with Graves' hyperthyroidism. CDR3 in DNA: TGTGCCAGCAGCTTAGTAGGGGGTAACTATGGCTACACCTTC. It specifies CASSLVGGNYGYTF.